This T cell receptor beta chain is drawn from a study of blood T cell repertoires in COVID-19. Study at large: The cDNA or gDNA used as material had been derived from T cells, B-cell-depleted T cells, or PBMCs.

This clone came up many times. Followed over time, Seattle patients had been enrolled while infection was active. CDR3 length: 14 residues. The ends lost 2 bases at V and 7 bases at J; junction bases unmatched: 6. The germline V gene has CDR1 LGHDT and CDR2 YNNKEL (reference sequence). Original handling: Reference gene primer amplification gave nucleated cell count estimates. Produced via immunoSEQ multiplex PCR; TCRdb's table is partial and in-frame only. V and J calls and clone size are copied from that table; D and trimming were computed from the DNA. The sample includes about 69,000 clones, 70% to 90% seen only once; the top ten take 16%.

Sequencing was performed on peripheral blood. This sequence originates from a man aged 40-50 years with COVID-19, enrolled during active disease. The chain combines TRBV3-1 (or the pseudogene TRBV3-2) with TRBJ1-2; 8 nucleotides line up with TRBD1. Here the CDR3 reads CASSQRQGALGYTF. CDR3 DNA: TGTGCCAGCAGCCAACGTCAGGGGGCGCTTGGCTACACCTTC.